The entry below describes one T cell receptor beta chain. Antigen specificity is unknown. Germline values: CDR1 SNHLY, CDR2 FYNNEI. The CDR3 contains 14 residues. V lost 8 bases, J lost 4 bases, and 8 bases stayed unmatched. cDNA reverse transcribed from extracted RNA served as the sequencing template. Profiled with immunoSEQ multiplex PCR; TCRdb holds only in-frame clones, not every one. The sample shows 150,000 or so clones, around 64% of them seen only once. Peripheral blood and lesional scalp punch biopsies were taken from alopecia areata patients. The data stem from a study of CD8+ T cells in alopecia areata. Findings and limits, study-wide: Among patients, TCR sharing was less clear than in mice, a difference possibly due in part to HLA diversity in the patient population.

Specimen: CD8+ T cells sorted from blood, collected at week 0. V is TRBV2 and J is TRBJ2-3; 8 nucleotides line up with TRBD2. The clonotype comes from a human donor with alopecia areata. The CDR3 loop reads CASPPGGPADTQYF. In DNA form, the CDR3 reads TGTGCCAGCCCACCGGGGGGGCCGGCAGATACGCAGTATTTT.